This T cell receptor beta chain was sequenced for a study of T cell repertoires in cytomegalovirus infection. Background on the study: In the study, CMV epitopes included recently identified HLA-C-restricted and well-studied HLA-B-restricted ones. It can be stated that public TCR beta signatures indicated CMV infection as well as a matching HLA type. Study conclusions and caveats: Summed public TCR beta family frequency identified CMV carriers bearing the relevant HLA. CMV-specific TCR beta clonotypes restricted by HLA-C dominated the ex vivo response.

CDR1 SGHVS and CDR2 FQNEAQ come from the germline V gene. This CDR3 has 15 residues. V shed 2 bases and J 8 bases; nucleotides not matched to a gene: 9. In this sample, this clonotype turned up many times. The antigen remains undetermined. TCRdb used MiXCR to reprocess the reads, holding one entry per CDR3 protein. The repertoire holds hundreds of thousands of distinct CDR3 sequences, with around 30% as singletons. This specimen was cultured CD8+ T cells from PBMCs, taken from culture after CMV antigen stimulation. The chain carries TRBV7-8 and TRBJ2-1; 7 bases map to TRBD1. This TCR was recovered from a human donor in good health (CMV status not recorded). Some clones in this sample may be carry-over from other donors' samples. The CDR3 spells CASSLRNRGKYEQFF. CDR3 in DNA: TGTGCCAGCAGCTTAAGGAACAGGGGAAAGTATGAGCAGTTCTTC.